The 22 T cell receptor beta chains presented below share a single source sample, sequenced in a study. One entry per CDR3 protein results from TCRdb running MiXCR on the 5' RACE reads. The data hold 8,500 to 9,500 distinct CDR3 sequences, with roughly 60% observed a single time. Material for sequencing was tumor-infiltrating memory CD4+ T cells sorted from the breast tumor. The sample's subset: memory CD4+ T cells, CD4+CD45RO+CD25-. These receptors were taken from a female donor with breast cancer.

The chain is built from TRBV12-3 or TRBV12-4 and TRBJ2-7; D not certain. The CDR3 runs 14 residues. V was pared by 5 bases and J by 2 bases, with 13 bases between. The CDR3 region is CASSLVEQTYEQYF. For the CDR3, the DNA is TGTGCCAGCAGTCTCGTGGAGCAAACCTACGAGCAGTACTTC.

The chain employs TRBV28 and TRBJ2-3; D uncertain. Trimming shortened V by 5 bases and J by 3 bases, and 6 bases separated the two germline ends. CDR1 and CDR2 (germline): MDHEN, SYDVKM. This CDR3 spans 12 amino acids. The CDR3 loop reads CASSRLTDTQYF. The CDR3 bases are TGTGCCAGCAGTCGTTTGACAGATACGCAGTATTTT.

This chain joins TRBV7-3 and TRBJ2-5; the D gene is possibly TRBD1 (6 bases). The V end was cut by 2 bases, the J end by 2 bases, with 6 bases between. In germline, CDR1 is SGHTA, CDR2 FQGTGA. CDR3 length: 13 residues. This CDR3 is CASSLGTQETQYF. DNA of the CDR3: TGTGCCAGCAGCTTAGGGACACAAGAGACCCAGTACTTC.

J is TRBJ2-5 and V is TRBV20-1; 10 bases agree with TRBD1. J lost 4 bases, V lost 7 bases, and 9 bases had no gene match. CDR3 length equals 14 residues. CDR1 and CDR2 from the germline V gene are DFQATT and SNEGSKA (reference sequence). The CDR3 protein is CSVPGQGIGETQYF. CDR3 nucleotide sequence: TGCAGTGTACCGGGACAGGGGATAGGAGAGACCCAGTACTTC.

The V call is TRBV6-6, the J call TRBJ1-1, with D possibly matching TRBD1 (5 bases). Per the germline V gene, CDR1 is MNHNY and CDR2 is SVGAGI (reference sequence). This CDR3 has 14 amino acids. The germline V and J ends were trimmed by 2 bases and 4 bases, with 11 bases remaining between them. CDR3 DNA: TGTGCCAGCAGTTACCCAGGGATAGGCACTGAAGCTTTCTTT. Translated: CASSYPGIGTEAFF.

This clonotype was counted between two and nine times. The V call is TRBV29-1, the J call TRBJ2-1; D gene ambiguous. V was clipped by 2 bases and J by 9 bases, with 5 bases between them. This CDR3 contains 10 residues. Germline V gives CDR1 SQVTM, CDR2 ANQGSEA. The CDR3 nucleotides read TGCAGCGTTGAAAGTGGTGAGCAGTTCTTC. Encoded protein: CSVESGEQFF.

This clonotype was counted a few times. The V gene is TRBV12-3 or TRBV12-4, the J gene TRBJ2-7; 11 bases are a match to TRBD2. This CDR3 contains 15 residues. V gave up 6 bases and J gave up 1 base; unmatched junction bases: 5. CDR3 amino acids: CASRPSGGISYEQYF. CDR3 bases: TGTGCCAGCAGACCTAGCGGGGGGATTTCCTACGAGCAGTACTTC.

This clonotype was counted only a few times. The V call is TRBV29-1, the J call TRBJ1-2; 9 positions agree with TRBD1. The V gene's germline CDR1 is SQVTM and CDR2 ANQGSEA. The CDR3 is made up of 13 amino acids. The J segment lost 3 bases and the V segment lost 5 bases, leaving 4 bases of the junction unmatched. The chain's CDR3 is CSVKGQGDYGYTF. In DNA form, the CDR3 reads TGCAGCGTTAAGGGACAGGGAGACTATGGCTACACCTTC.

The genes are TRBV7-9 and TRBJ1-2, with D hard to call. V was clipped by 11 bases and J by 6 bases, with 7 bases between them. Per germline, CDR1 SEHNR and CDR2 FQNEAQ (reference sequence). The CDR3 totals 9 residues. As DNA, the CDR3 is TGTGCCGAAAACGATGGCTACACCTTC. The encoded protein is CAENDGYTF.

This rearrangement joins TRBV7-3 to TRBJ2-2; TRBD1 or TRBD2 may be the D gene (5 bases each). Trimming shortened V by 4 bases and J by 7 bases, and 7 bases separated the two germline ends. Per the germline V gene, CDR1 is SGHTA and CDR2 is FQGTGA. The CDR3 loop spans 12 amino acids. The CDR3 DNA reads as TGTGCCAGCAGCTATGGGGGCGGGGAGCTGTTTTTT. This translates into CASSYGGGELFF.

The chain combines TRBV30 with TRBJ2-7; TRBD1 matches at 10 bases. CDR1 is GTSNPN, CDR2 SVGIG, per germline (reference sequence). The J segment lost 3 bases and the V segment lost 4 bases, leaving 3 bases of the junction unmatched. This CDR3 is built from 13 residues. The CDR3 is CAWKRTGGYEQYF. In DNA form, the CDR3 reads TGTGCCTGGAAAAGGACAGGGGGCTACGAGCAGTACTTC. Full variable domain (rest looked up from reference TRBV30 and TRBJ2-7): SQTIHQWPATLVQPVGSPLSLECTVEGTSNPNLYWYRQAAGRGLQLLFYSVGIGQISSEVPQNLSASRPQDRQFILSSKKLLLSDSGFYLCAWKRTGGYEQYFGPGTRLTVT.

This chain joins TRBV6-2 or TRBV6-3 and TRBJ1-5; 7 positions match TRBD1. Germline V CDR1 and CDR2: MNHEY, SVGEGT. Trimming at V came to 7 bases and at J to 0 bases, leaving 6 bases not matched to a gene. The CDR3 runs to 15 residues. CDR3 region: CASNSRGFSNQPQHF. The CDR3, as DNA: TGTGCCAGCAACAGCAGGGGGTTTAGCAATCAGCCCCAGCATTTT.

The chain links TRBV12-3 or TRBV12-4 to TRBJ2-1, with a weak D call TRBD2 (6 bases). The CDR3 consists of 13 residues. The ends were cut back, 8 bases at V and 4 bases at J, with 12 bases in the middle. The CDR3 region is CASGGELYNEQFF. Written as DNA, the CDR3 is TGTGCCAGCGGAGGGGAACTTTACAATGAGCAGTTCTTC.

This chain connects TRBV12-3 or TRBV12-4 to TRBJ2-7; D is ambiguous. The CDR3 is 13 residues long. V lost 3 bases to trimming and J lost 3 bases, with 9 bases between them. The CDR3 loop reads CASSLGGGYEQYF. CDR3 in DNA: TGTGCCAGCAGTTTGGGCGGTGGCTACGAGCAGTACTTC.

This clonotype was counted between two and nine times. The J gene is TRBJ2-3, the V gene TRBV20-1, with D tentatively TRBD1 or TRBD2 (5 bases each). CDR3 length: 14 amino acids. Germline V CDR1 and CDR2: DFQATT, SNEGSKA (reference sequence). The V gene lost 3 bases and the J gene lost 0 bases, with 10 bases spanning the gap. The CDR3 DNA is TGCAGTGCTAGTGTACGGGGCAGCACAGATACGCAGTATTTT. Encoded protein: CSASVRGSTDTQYF.

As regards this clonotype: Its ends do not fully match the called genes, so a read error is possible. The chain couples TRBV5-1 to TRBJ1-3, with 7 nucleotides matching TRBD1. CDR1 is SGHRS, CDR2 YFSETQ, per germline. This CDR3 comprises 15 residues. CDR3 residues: CASSSTGNSGDTIYF. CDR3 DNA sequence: TGCGCCAGCAGCTCGACAGGGAACTCTGGAGACACCATATATTTT.

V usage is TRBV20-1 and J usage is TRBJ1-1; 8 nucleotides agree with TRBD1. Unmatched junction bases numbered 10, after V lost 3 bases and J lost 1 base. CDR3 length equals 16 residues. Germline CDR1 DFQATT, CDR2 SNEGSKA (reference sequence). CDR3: CSARGGQVEQNTEAFF. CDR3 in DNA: TGCAGTGCTAGGGGGGGACAGGTGGAGCAGAACACTGAAGCTTTCTTT.

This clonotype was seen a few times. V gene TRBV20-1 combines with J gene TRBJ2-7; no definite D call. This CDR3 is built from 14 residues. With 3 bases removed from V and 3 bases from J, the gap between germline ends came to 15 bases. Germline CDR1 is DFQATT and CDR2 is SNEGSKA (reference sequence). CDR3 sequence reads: CSASSSRVFYEQYF. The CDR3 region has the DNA TGCAGTGCTAGTAGCTCTAGGGTGTTCTACGAGCAGTACTTC.

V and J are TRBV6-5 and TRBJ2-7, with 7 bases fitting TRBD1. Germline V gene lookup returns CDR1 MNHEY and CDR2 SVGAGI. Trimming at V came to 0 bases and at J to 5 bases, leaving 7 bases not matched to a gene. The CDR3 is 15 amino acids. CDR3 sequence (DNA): TGTGCCAGCAGTTACTCCCCGACAGGGAAGGACGAGCAGTACTTC. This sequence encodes CASSYSPTGKDEQYF.

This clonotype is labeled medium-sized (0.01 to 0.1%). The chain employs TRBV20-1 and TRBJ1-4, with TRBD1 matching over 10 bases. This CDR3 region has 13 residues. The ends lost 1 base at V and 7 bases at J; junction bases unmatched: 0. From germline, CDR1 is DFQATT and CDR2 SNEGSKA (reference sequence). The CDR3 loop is CSARGQGAEKLFF. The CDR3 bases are TGCAGTGCTAGAGGACAGGGGGCTGAAAAACTGTTTTTT.

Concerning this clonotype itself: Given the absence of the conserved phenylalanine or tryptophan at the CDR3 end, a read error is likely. CDR3 in amino acids: CASSFQGVSTGELFL. The CDR3 DNA reads TGCGCCAGCAGCTTCCAGGGCGTAAGCACCGGGGAGCTGTTTCTT. This rearrangement joins TRBV5-1 to TRBJ2-2; a possible D gene is TRBD1 (5 bases). This CDR3 comprises 15 residues. Trimming pared 2 bases from V and 4 bases from J, leaving 12 bases between. Germline assignment: CDR1 SGHRS and CDR2 YFSETQ.

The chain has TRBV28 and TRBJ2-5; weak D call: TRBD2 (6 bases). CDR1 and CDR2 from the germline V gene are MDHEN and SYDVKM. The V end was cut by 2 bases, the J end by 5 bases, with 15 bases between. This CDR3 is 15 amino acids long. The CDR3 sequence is CASSLIVGGEETQYF. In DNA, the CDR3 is TGTGCCAGCAGTTTAATCGTCGGAGGGGAGGAGACCCAGTACTTC.